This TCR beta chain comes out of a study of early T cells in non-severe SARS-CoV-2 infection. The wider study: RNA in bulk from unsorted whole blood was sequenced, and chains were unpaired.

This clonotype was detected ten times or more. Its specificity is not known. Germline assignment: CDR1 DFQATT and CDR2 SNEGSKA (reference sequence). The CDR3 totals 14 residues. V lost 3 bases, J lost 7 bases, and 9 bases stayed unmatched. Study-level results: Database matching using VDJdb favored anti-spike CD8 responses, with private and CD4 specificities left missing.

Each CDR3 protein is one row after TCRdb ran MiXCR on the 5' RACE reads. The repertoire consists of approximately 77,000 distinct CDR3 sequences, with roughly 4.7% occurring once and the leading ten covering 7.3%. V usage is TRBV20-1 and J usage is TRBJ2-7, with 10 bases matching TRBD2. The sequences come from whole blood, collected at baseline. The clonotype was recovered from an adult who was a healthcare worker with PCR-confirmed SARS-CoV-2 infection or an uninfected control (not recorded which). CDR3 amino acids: CSASTSGAKGEQYF. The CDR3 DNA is TGCAGTGCTAGTACTAGCGGGGCGAAGGGTGAGCAGTACTTC.